The clone carrying this TCR beta chain was counted a single time. J lost 7 bases, V lost 2 bases, and 9 bases had no gene match. This CDR3 region has 15 residues. In germline, CDR1 is SGHNT, CDR2 YYREEE (reference sequence). This record belongs to a study of control samples from healthy donors and cancer patients. Generated by immunoSEQ multiplex PCR, the TCRdb table keeps only in-frame clones and is missing some. The profile covers 95,000 to 150,000 clones, with 87% appearing a single time and over 6.5% taken by the ten largest. The receptor comes from a man aged 35-49 years in good health. The sample comprised blood. This chain joins TRBV5-4 and TRBJ2-1; 7 bases fit TRBD1. This CDR3 is CASSFRDSLVNEQFF. The CDR3 nucleotides are TGTGCCAGCAGCTTCCGGGACAGTCTGGTTAATGAGCAGTTCTTC.